Below, 21 T cell receptor beta chains from the same sample are listed, as sequenced in a study of shared clonotypes between healthy human individuals. Here immunoSEQ multiplex PCR was the method, and the copy in TCRdb shows in-frame clones only, minus some. The sample contains around 720,000 clones, 60% to 75% of which appear only once. Specimen: memory CD4+ T cells sorted from blood. Subset meaning: CD45RA-negative fraction. These receptor sequences come from a woman aged 25 to 39 in good health.

V gene TRBV2 combines with J gene TRBJ2-7; D is unresolved. This CDR3 comprises 13 residues. V lost 2 bases and J lost 1, with 6 bases in between. CDR1 and CDR2 from the germline V gene are SNHLY and FYNNEI. In nucleotides, the CDR3 is TGTGCCAGCAGTGAAATGGTTTCCTACGAGCAGTACTTC. As protein: CASSEMVSYEQYF. Complete variable domain (other parts from reference TRBV2 and TRBJ2-7): EPEVTQTPSHQVTQMGQEVILRCVPISNHLYFYWYRQILGQKVEFLVSFYNNEISEKSEIFDDQFSVERPDGSNFTLKIRSTKLEDSAMYFCASSEMVSYEQYFGPGTRLTVT.

The chain recombines TRBV10-3 with TRBJ2-1; 10 nucleotides align to TRBD2. Germline CDR1 is ENHRY and CDR2 is SYGVKD. After removal of 3 bases from V and 7 bases from J, the junction contained 9 bases not matched to a gene. This CDR3 has 16 amino acids. CDR3 sequence (DNA): TGTGCCATCAGTGAAGCTAGCGGGAGTAGAGGGAATGAGCAGTTCTTC. Protein: CAISEASGSRGNEQFF.

The V call is TRBV4-1, the J call TRBJ1-3, with D hard to call. Between the trimmed V and J ends, which lost 5 bases and 0 bases, there was a span of 11 bases. The CDR3 is 15 amino acids. In germline, CDR1 is MGHRA, CDR2 YSYEKL. CDR3 amino acids: CASSDRQRSGNTIYF. The CDR3 DNA reads TGCGCCAGCAGCGATCGGCAGCGCTCTGGAAACACCATATATTTT.

This clone was seen only a few times. Distinct nucleotide sequences in the sample also encode this CDR3. CDR3 in amino acids: CASSLTSSSYNEQFF. The CDR3 DNA reads as TGCGCCAGCAGCTTAACTAGTAGCTCCTACAATGAGCAGTTCTTC. The chain employs TRBV5-1 and TRBJ2-1; tentatively, D is TRBD2 (5 bases). The length of the CDR3 is 15 residues. V lost 2 bases and J lost 0, with 9 bases in between. Germline V CDR1 and CDR2: SGHRS, YFSETQ.

J is TRBJ1-1 and V is TRBV18; D is ambiguous. The germline CDR1 and CDR2 sequences are KGHSH and LQKENI. This CDR3 comprises 16 residues. V was trimmed by 3 bases and J by 2 bases, leaving 16 bases between them. CDR3 sequence: CASSPDGYVVNTEAFF. CDR3 nucleotides: TGTGCCAGCTCACCGGACGGTTACGTGGTTAACACTGAAGCTTTCTTT.

A remark on this clone: This same CDR3 is encoded by further DNA sequences in the sample. This rearrangement joins TRBV11-2 to TRBJ2-3; D ambiguous. The V and J ends lost 1 base and 4 bases respectively, with 6 bases between them. This CDR3 has 13 residues. From germline, CDR1 is SGHAT and CDR2 FQNNGV. CDR3 sequence: CASSLGLSDTQYF. CDR3 DNA sequence: TGTGCCAGCAGCTTAGGACTCTCAGATACGCAGTATTTT.

The chain links TRBV29-1 to TRBJ2-7; D is possibly TRBD1 or TRBD2 (5 bases each). This CDR3 contains 15 residues. Trimming pared 1 base from V and 4 bases from J, leaving 17 bases between. Germline assignment: CDR1 SQVTM and CDR2 ANQGSEA. CDR3 in DNA: TGCAGCGTTGAAGTACTAGGCAGGGAGCTATACGAGCAGTACTTC. Encoded protein: CSVEVLGRELYEQYF.

V usage is TRBV27 and J usage is TRBJ2-7, with 8 bases matching TRBD1. J was trimmed by 1 base and V by 6 bases; bases with no gene match: 5. This CDR3 comprises 14 residues. Looked up from germline, CDR1 is MNHEY and CDR2 is SMNVEV (reference sequence). The CDR3: CASRLDRASYEQYF. Here the CDR3 DNA reads TGTGCCAGCAGACTGGACAGGGCTTCCTACGAGCAGTACTTC.

This clone was observed a single time. The chain uses TRBV4-1 and TRBJ2-2, with D hard to call. The V gene's germline CDR1 is MGHRA and CDR2 YSYEKL. The length of the CDR3 is 14 residues. V was cut by 4 bases and J by 6 bases, with 12 bases left in between. CDR3 protein: CASSRQNEAGELFF. The CDR3 nucleotides read TGCGCCAGCAGCCGACAAAACGAAGCCGGGGAGCTGTTTTTT.

The chain combines TRBV1 with TRBJ2-5; the table assigns TRBD2, which was not confirmed against the DNA. The J call is in doubt because the DNA end fits TRBJ2-7 better. TRBV1 is assigned pseudogene status. The CDR3 totals 20 residues. The CDR3 DNA reads TGCACCAGCAGCCAAGCTGCGGGTAGAAGCTACTCCCCGGTGGGTTACGAGCAGTACTTC. Encoded protein: CTSSQAAGRSYSPVGYEQYF.

This sequence joins TRBV18 and TRBJ2-7; a weak D match, TRBD2 (6 bases). The V end was cut by 3 bases, the J end by 4 bases, with 22 bases between. CDR3 size: 17 residues. Looked up from germline, CDR1 is KGHSH and CDR2 is LQKENI. The CDR3 bases are TGTGCCAGCTCACCGCCGCAAGGTTTGCTGCGGGGATACGAGCAGTACTTC. Amino acids: CASSPPQGLLRGYEQYF.

The rearrangement joins TRBV9 to TRBJ2-7; TRBD1 might be the D (5 bases). The CDR3 extends over 15 amino acids. With 2 bases removed from V and 2 bases from J, the gap between germline ends came to 14 bases. Germline loops: CDR1 SGDLS, CDR2 YYNGEE. The CDR3 coding sequence is TGTGCCAGCAGCGTTGGCAGGGCAGCTCCCTACGAGCAGTACTTC. Its translation: CASSVGRAAPYEQYF. Drawing the rest from reference TRBV9 and TRBJ2-7, the complete variable domain is DSGVTQTPKHLITATGQRVTLRCSPRSGDLSVYWYQQSLDQGLQFLIQYYNGEERAKGNILERFSAQQFPDLHSELNLSSLELGDSALYFCASSVGRAAPYEQYFGPGTRLTVT.

This sequence joins TRBV25-1 and TRBJ2-7, with TRBD1 identical over 7 bases. From germline, CDR1 is MGHDK and CDR2 SYGVNS. J gave up 3 bases and V 5 bases, and 7 bases lay outside the gene matches. The CDR3 is 14 amino acids. CDR3 protein: CASSKQGLGYEQYF. The DNA for the CDR3 is TGTGCCAGCAGTAAACAGGGGCTGGGCTACGAGCAGTACTTC.

The gene calls are TRBV13 and TRBJ1-2; the match to TRBD1 covers 11 bases. The CDR3 extends over 15 amino acids. The germline gives CDR1 PRHDT, CDR2 FYEKMQ (reference sequence). V gave up 7 bases and J gave up 6 bases; unmatched junction bases: 10. The DNA of the CDR3 is TGTGCCAGCACCCTATCCGGGACAGGGGGAAATGGCTACACCTTC. This sequence encodes CASTLSGTGGNGYTF.

To note about this clone: The junction and the germline gene differ at one end; a read error may be behind it. V usage is TRBV9 and J usage is TRBJ2-3, with D tentatively TRBD2 (5 bases). The germline gives CDR1 SGDLS, CDR2 YYNGEE. The CDR3 spans 14 residues. CDR3 amino acids: CASNVGGSTDTQYF. The CDR3, as DNA: TGTGCCAGCAACGTAGGCGGGAGCACAGATACGCAGTATTTT.

The gene calls are TRBV2 and TRBJ2-2; 13 positions agree with TRBD2. This CDR3 region has 15 residues. Trimming cost V 1 base and J 8 bases; bases outside gene matches: 1. In germline, CDR1 is SNHLY, CDR2 FYNNEI. As DNA, the CDR3 is TGTGCCAGCAGTGAAGGACTAGCGGGAGGAGGGGAGCTGTTTTTT. Its translation: CASSEGLAGGGELFF.

This clone was observed a few times. V gene TRBV10-2 combines with J gene TRBJ2-2, with 9 nucleotides matching TRBD2. This CDR3 is 15 amino acids long. With 5 bases clipped from V and 5 bases from J, the junction kept 6 bases outside the gene matches. The germline CDR1 and CDR2 sequences are WSHSY and SAAADI. CDR3 region: CASSSSGRGTGELFF. CDR3 DNA sequence: TGCGCCAGCAGTAGTAGCGGGAGAGGTACCGGGGAGCTGTTTTTT.

The rearrangement links TRBV20-1 to TRBJ1-1, with D possibly matching TRBD1 (5 bases). Trimming pared 5 bases from V and 7 bases from J, leaving 8 bases between. The V gene's germline CDR1 is DFQATT and CDR2 SNEGSKA (reference sequence). The CDR3 extends over 10 amino acids. CDR3 coding DNA: TGCAGTGCTGGGGACCGTGAAGCTTTCTTT. It encodes CSAGDREAFF.

This sequence joins TRBV6-1 and TRBJ2-1; maybe TRBD2 (5 bases). The length of the CDR3 is 15 residues. CDR1 and CDR2 (germline): MNHNS, SASEGT. V dropped 2 bases and J dropped 3 bases, with 11 bases sitting between them. The CDR3 is CASSERAGFYNEQFF. The CDR3 nucleotides read TGTGCCAGCAGTGAAAGGGCGGGTTTCTACAATGAGCAGTTCTTC.

This clone was seen ten or more times. The chain has TRBV2 and TRBJ2-7; unclear D gene. This CDR3 is 13 amino acids long. Germline V gene sequence: CDR1 SNHLY, CDR2 FYNNEI. Trimming took off 5 bases at V and 2 bases at J, with 10 bases between the two ends. The CDR3 here is CASSSITAYEQYF. CDR3 nucleotides: TGTGCCAGCAGTTCGATCACTGCCTACGAGCAGTACTTC.

This clone occurred a few times. The same CDR3 is also encoded by other DNA sequences in this sample. The genes are TRBV5-1 and TRBJ2-2, with D uncertain. Deletions cut 0 bases from V and 0 bases from J, with 6 bases between. The CDR3 covers 15 residues. The germline V gene encodes CDR1 SGHRS and CDR2 YFSETQ. CDR3 protein: CASSLAGTNTGELFF. The CDR3 nucleotides are TGCGCCAGCAGCTTGGCGGGTACGAACACCGGGGAGCTGTTTTTT.